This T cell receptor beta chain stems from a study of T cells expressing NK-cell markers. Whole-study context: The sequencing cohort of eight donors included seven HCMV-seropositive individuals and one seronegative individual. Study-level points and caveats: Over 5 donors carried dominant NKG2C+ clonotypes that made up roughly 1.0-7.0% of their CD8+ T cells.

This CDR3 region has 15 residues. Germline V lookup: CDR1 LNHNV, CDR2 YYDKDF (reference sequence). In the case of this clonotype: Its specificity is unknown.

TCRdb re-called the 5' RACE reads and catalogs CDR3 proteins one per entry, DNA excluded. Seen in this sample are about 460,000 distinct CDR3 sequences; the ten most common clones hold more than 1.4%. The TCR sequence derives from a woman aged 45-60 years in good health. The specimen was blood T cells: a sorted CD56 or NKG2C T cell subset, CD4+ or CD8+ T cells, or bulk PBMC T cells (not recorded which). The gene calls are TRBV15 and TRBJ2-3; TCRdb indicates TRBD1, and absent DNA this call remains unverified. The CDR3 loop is CATSRTGLSTDTQYF.